This T cell receptor beta chain was sequenced in a study of T cells in Graves' hyperthyroidism and ophthalmopathy. RNA transcripts gave rise to amplified TCR beta CDR3 regions. A first-round RT-PCR of the TCR CDR3 used the HTBI primer set. From the multiplex PCR reads, TCRdb called clonotypes with MiXCR, one entry per CDR3 protein. There are about 360,000 distinct CDR3 sequences in the sample; roughly an eighth occur only once, and 9.2% lies in the top ten. This CDR3 is built from 16 residues. Trimming shortened V by 7 bases and J by 6 bases, and 24 bases separated the two germline ends. Germline CDR1 GTSNPN, CDR2 SVGIG (reference sequence). Those with hyperthyroidism were 18 to 65 years old, newly diagnosed, and ill for under 2 months. This clonotype was picked up many times. What it binds is not known. Study-level findings and limits: Expanded thyroid clonotypes (above 0.001) were mostly also found in blood.

This sequence was found in a woman aged 18-29 years with Graves' hyperthyroidism. The V and J genes are TRBV30 and TRBJ2-2; D is ambiguous. Sequencing was carried out using blood. The CDR3 sequence is CAYPLRVSYPPGELFF. CDR3 sequence (DNA): TGTGCCTACCCCCTACGTGTGTCCTACCCCCCCGGGGAGCTGTTTTTT.